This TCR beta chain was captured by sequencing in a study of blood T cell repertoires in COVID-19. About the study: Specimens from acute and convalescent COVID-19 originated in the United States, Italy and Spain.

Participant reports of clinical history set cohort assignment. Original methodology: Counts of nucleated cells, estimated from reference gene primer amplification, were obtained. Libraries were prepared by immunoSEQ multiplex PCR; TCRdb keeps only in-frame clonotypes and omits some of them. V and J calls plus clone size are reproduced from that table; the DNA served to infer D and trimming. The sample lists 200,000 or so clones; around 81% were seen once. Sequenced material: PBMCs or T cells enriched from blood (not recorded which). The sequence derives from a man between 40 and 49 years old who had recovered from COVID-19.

DNA of the CDR3: TGTGCCAGCAGTTTATTGGGGGCGAGGAGCAATCAGCCCCAGCATTTT. As protein: CASSLLGARSNQPQHF. V usage is TRBV28 and J usage is TRBJ1-5; weak D call: TRBD1 (6 bases). Germline CDR1 is MDHEN and CDR2 is SYDVKM. V lost 1 base, J lost 1 base, and 11 bases lay in between. This CDR3 is built from 16 residues.